Shown below are 9 T cell receptor beta chains from a single sample sequenced in a study of OX40 agonist ivuxolimab in advanced cancers. The assay was immunoSEQ multiplex PCR, and TCRdb's table has in-frame clones only and misses some. The sample lists 85,000 or so clones, 65% to 90% occurring once. Sequenced here: CD4+ or CD8+ T cells sorted from blood, sampled in a trial of the OX40 agonist ivuxolimab. The source of these receptors is an adult with an advanced solid tumor such as melanoma, head and neck, liver or kidney cancer.

Of note for this clone: The junction and the germline gene differ at one end; a read error may be behind it. V gene TRBV28 combines with J gene TRBJ1-1; weak D call: TRBD1 (5 bases). CDR3 size: 11 residues. CDR1 MDHEN and CDR2 SYDVKM come from the germline V gene. CDR3: CASSSTGGLGF. DNA for the CDR3: TGTGCCAGCAGTTCAACCGGGGGACTCGGCTTT.

The rearrangement links TRBV5-4 to TRBJ2-2; 7 bases are shared with TRBD1. Germline loops: CDR1 SGHNT, CDR2 YYREEE (reference sequence). Trimming at V came to 6 bases and at J to 6 bases, leaving 17 bases not matched to a gene. The length of the CDR3 is 17 residues. As DNA, the CDR3 is TGTGCCAGCACCCACCGGGACAGACGTCTTTATTCCGGGGAGCTGTTTTTT. This codes for CASTHRDRRLYSGELFF.

The chain combines TRBV2 with TRBJ1-1, with a tentative D call TRBD1 (5 bases). The germline V gene encodes CDR1 SNHLY and CDR2 FYNNEI. Trimming stripped 6 bases from V and 5 bases from J, with 16 bases between. CDR3 length equals 14 residues. The CDR3 nucleotides read TGTGCCAGCAGGAGACTGGGGGGGGAAACTGAAGCTTTCTTT. Translation: CASRRLGGETEAFF.

Only one count was recorded for this clone. The rearrangement links TRBV2 to TRBJ1-1; D may be TRBD1 (6 bases). Germline lookup yields CDR1 SNHLY and CDR2 FYNNEI. There are 15 residues in the CDR3. Trimming shortened V by 3 bases and J by 5 bases, and 16 bases separated the two germline ends. In DNA form, the CDR3 reads TGTGCCAGCAGTGAGTTTTGGGGGGCTGGAACTGAAGCTTTCTTT. Protein product: CASSEFWGAGTEAFF.

The chain carries TRBV7-2 and TRBJ2-3; D perhaps matches TRBD1 (5 bases). V gave up 4 bases and J gave up 6 bases, with 11 bases separating them. The V gene's germline CDR1 is SGHTA and CDR2 FQGNSA. The CDR3 is made up of 13 amino acids. Written as DNA, the CDR3 is TGTGCCAGCAGCTGGGGCATCCGGGATACGCAGTATTTT. Translation: CASSWGIRDTQYF.

A word on this clone: One end of the junction varies from germline; a read error may be responsible. The V and J genes are TRBV5-1 and TRBJ2-2; 10 bases line up with TRBD1. Germline-derived CDR1 and CDR2 are SGHRS and YFSETQ. There are 15 residues in the CDR3. CDR3 sequence (DNA): TGCGCCAGCGGTCGACAGGGGGCGAACAGCGGGGAGCTGTTTTTT. This encodes CASGRQGANSGELFF.

Worth noting for this clone: The junction departs from the called germline gene at one end, perhaps through a read error. This chain links TRBV5-4 with TRBJ1-2; weak D call: TRBD1 (6 bases). The CDR3 runs to 14 residues. The germline V gene has CDR1 SGHNT and CDR2 YYREEE (reference sequence). The CDR3 sequence: CASSQELGADGYTF. CDR3 DNA sequence: TGCGCCAGCAGCCAAGAACTGGGGGCGGATGGCTACACCTTC.

In DNA, the CDR3 is TGTGCCAGCAGCCCAAGGACTAGCGCTTACCACGAGCAGTACTTC. As protein: CASSPRTSAYHEQYF. The chain is built from TRBV9 and TRBJ2-7; 9 bases are a match to TRBD2. Germline trimming cut 4 bases from V and 5 bases from J; bases unmatched to any gene: 10. Per the germline V gene, CDR1 is SGDLS and CDR2 is YYNGEE. This CDR3 region has 15 residues.

The chain recombines TRBV4-2 with TRBJ1-3, with 8 nucleotides matching TRBD1. The V and J ends lost 0 bases and 5 bases, in that order; junction bases with no gene match: 3. This CDR3 is 15 amino acids long. CDR1 and CDR2 from the germline V gene are LGHNA and YNFKEQ. CDR3: CASSQDGQGRNTIYF. The CDR3 region has the DNA TGTGCCAGCAGCCAAGATGGACAGGGACGAAACACCATATATTTT.